This TCR beta chain was documented in a study of cytomegalovirus exposure and HLA in healthy donors. This clone was seen only a few times. The antigen remains unidentified. TCRdb's table, derived via immunoSEQ multiplex PCR, lists solely in-frame clones and lacks some. Seen here are over 150,000 clones, about 89% observed once, and the top ten hold around 3%. V lost 7 bases to trimming and J lost 1 base, with 12 bases between them. The CDR3 is made up of 14 amino acids. The V gene's germline CDR1 is SGHTA and CDR2 FQGNSA. Study observations and caveats: Diagnosis of cytomegalovirus status made by the classifier reportedly showed high specificity and sensitivity. Cytomegalovirus association was assigned to over 150 TCR beta chains.

The chain carries TRBV7-2 and TRBJ2-3, with no clear D. Sequenced material: PBMCs. The clonotype originates from a woman aged 18-30 years in good health and CMV-seropositive. This chain's CDR3 is CASTPLLRTDTQYF. CDR3 bases: TGTGCCAGCACCCCCCTGCTACGCACAGATACGCAGTATTTT.